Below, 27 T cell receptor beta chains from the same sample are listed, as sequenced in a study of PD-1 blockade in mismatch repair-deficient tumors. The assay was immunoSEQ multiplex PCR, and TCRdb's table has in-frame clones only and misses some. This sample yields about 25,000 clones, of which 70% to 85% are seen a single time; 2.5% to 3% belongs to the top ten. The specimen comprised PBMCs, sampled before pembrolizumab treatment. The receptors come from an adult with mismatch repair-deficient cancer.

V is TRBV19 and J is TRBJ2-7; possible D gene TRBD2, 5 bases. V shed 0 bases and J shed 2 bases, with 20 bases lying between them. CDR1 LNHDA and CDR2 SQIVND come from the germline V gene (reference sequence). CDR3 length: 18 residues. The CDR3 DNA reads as TGTGCCAGTAGTATAGATCCTTTGCGGGCAGGAACGACCTACGAGCAGTACTTC. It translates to CASSIDPLRAGTTYEQYF.

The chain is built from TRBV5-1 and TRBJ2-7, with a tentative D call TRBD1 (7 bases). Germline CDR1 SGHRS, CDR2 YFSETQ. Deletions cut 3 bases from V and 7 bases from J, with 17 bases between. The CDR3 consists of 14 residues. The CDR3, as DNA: TGCGCCAGCAGCTCCTCCCCGACAGGGAGGGAGCAGTACTTC. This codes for CASSSSPTGREQYF.

CDR3 in amino acids: CASSPRQGTNTEAFF. DNA of the CDR3: TGTGCCAGCAGTCCAAGACAGGGCACGAACACTGAAGCTTTCTTT. The chain has TRBV28 and TRBJ1-1; TRBD1 agrees at 7 bases. With V trimmed by 5 bases and J by 1 base, 7 bases remained unmatched. Germline V gene data show CDR1 as MDHEN and CDR2 as SYDVKM. CDR3 length: 15 amino acids.

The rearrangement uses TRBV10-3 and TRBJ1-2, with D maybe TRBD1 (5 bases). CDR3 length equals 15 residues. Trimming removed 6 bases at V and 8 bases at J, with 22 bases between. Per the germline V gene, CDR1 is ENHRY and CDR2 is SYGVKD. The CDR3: CAIRDTGTSMLGYTF. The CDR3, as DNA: TGTGCCATCAGAGATACCGGGACTTCTATGCTAGGCTACACCTTC.

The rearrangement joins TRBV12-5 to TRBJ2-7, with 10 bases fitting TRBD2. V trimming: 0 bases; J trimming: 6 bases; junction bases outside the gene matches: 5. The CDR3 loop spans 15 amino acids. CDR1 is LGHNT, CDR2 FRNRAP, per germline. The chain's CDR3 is CASGLVGVAGGEQYF. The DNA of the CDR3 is TGTGCTAGTGGTTTGGTAGGAGTAGCGGGAGGCGAGCAGTACTTC. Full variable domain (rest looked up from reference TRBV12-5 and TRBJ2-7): DARVTQTPRHKVTEMGQEVTMRCQPILGHNTVFWYRQTMMQGLELLAYFRNRAPLDDSGMPKDRFSAEMPDATLATLKIQPSEPRDSAVYFCASGLVGVAGGEQYFGPGTRLTVT.

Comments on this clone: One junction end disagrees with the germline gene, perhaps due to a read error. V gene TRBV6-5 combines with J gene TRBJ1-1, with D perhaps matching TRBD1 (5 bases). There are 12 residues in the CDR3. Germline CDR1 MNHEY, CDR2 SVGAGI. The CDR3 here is CASSDSKGKAFF. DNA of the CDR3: TGTGCCAGCAGTGACTCTAAGGGGAAAGCTTTCTTT.

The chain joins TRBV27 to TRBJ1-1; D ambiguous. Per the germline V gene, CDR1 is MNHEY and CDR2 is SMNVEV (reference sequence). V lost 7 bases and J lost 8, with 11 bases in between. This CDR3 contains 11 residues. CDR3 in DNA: TGTGCCAGCACCGCAGGTACGGAAGCTTTCTTT. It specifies CASTAGTEAFF.

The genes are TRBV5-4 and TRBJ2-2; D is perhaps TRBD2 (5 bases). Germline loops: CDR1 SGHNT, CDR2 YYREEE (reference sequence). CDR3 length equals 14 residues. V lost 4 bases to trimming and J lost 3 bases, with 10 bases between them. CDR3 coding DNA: TGTGCCAGCAGCCGCGGGTCGGACACCGGGGAGCTGTTTTTT. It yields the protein CASSRGSDTGELFF.

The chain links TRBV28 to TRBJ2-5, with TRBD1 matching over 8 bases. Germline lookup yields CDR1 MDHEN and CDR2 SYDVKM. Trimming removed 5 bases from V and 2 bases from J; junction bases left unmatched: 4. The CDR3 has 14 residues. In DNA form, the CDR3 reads TGTGCCAGCAGTAACGGGGACAGGCAAGAGACCCAGTACTTC. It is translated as CASSNGDRQETQYF. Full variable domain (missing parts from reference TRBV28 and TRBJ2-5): DVKVTQSSRYLVKRTGEKVFLECVQDMDHENMFWYRQDPGLGLRLIYFSYDVKMKEKGDIPEGYSVSREKKERFSLILESASTNQTSMYLCASSNGDRQETQYFGPGTRLLVL.

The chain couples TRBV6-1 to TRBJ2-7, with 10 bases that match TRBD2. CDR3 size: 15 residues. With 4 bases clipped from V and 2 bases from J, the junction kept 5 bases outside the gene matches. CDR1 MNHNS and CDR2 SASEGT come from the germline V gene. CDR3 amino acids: CASSGLAGPTYEQYF. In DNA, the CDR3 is TGTGCCAGCAGTGGACTAGCGGGCCCCACCTACGAGCAGTACTTC.

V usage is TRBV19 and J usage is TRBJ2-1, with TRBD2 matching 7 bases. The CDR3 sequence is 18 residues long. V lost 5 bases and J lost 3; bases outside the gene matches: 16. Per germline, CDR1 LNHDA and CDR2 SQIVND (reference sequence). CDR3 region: CASSGGGLVAGHYNEQFF. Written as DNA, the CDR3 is TGTGCCAGTAGTGGGGGGGGGTTGGTAGCGGGCCACTACAATGAGCAGTTCTTC.

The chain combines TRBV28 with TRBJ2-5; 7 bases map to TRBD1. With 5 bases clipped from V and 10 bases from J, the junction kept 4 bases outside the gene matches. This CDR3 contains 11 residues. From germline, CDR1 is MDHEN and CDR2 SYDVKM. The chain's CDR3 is CASSADRVQYF. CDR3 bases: TGTGCCAGCAGTGCTGACAGGGTCCAGTACTTC.

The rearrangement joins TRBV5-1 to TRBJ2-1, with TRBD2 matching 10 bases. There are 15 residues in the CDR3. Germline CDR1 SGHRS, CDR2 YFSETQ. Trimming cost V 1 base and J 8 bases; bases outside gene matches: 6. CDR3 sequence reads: CASSLSTSGMYEQFF. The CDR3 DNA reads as TGCGCCAGCAGCTTGTCAACTAGCGGGATGTATGAGCAGTTCTTC.

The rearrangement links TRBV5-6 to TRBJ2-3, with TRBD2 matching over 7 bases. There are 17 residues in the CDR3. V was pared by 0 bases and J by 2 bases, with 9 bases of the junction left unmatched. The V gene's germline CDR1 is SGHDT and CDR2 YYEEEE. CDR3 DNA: TGTGCCAGCAGCTTGGCCGGGGCGGGAGCAATCACAGATACGCAGTATTTT. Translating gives CASSLAGAGAITDTQYF. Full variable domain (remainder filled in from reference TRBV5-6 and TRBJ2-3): DAGVTQSPTHLIKTRGQQVTLRCSPKSGHDTVSWYQQALGQGPQFIFQYYEEEERQRGNFPDRFSGHQFPNYSSELNVNALLLGDSALYLCASSLAGAGAITDTQYFGPGTRLTVL.

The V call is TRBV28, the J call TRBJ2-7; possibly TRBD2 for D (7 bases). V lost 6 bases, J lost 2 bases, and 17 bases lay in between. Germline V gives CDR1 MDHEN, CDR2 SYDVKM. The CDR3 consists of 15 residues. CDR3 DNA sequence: TGTGCCAGCAGGGGGCCTAGGGGGGGCCCCTACGAGCAGTACTTC. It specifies CASRGPRGGPYEQYF.

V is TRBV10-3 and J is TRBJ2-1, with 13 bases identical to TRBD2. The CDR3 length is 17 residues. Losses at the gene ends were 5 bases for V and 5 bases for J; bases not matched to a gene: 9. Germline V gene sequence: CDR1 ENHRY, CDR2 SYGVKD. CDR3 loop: CAISTSGRAALDNEQFF. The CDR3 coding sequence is TGTGCCATCAGTACTAGCGGGAGGGCCGCGCTAGACAATGAGCAGTTCTTC.

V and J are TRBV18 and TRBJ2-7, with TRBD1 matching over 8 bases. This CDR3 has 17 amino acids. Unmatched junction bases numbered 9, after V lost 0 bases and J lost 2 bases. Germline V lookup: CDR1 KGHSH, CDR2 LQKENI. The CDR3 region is CASSPPITQGAAYEQYF. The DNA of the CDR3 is TGTGCCAGCTCACCACCGATAACCCAGGGGGCGGCCTACGAGCAGTACTTC.

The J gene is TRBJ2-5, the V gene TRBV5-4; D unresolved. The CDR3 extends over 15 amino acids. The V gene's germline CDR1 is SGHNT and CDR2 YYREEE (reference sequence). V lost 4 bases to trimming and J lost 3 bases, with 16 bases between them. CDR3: CASSTQTGRKETQYF. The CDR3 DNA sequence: TGTGCCAGCAGCACCCAGACTGGAAGAAAAGAGACCCAGTACTTC. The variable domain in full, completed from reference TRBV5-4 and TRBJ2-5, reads ETGVTQSPTHLIKTRGQQVTLRCSSQSGHNTVSWYQQALGQGPQFIFQYYREEENGRGNFPPRFSGLQFPNYSSELNVNALELDDSALYLCASSTQTGRKETQYFGPGTRLLVL.

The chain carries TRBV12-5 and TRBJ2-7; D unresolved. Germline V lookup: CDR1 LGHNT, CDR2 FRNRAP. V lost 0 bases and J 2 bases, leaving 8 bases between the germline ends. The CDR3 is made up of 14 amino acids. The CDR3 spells CASGLVNPTYEQYF. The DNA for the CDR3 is TGTGCTAGTGGTTTGGTAAATCCAACCTACGAGCAGTACTTC.

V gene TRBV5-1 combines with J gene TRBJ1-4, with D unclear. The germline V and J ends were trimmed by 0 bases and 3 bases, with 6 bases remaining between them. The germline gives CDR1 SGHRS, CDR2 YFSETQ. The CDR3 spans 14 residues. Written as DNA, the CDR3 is TGCGCCAGCAGCTTGGCCTCTTCTAATGAAAAACTGTTTTTT. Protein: CASSLASSNEKLFF.

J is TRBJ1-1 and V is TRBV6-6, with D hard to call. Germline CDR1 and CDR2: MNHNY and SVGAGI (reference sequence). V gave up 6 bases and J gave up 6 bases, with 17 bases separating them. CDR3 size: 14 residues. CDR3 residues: CASRWVDLGAEAFF. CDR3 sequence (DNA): TGTGCCAGCAGATGGGTGGACCTCGGGGCTGAAGCTTTCTTT.

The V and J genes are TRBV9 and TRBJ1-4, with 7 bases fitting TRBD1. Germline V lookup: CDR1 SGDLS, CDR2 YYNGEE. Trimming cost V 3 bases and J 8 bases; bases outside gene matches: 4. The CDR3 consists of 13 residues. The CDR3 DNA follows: TGTGCCAGCAGCGGAACAGGGGTGGAAAAACTGTTTTTT. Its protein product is CASSGTGVEKLFF.

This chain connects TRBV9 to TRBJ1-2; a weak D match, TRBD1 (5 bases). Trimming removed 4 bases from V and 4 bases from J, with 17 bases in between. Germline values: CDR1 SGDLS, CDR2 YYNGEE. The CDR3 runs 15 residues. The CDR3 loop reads CASSPLAGPAYGYTF. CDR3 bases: TGTGCCAGCAGCCCCCTCGCGGGGCCCGCCTATGGCTACACCTTC.

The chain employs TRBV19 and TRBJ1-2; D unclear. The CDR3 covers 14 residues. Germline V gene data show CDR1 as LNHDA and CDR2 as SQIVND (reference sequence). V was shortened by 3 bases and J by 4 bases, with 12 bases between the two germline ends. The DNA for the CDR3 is TGTGCCAGTAGTATCCAACCGGAGGGCTATGGCTACACCTTC. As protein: CASSIQPEGYGYTF.

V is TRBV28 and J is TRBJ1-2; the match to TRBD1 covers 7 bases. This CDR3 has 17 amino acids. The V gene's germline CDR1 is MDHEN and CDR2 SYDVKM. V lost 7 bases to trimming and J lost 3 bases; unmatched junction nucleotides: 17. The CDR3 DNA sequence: TGTGCCAGCAAACCGAATCAGTGGGGACAGCTACACTATGGCTACACCTTC. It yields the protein CASKPNQWGQLHYGYTF.

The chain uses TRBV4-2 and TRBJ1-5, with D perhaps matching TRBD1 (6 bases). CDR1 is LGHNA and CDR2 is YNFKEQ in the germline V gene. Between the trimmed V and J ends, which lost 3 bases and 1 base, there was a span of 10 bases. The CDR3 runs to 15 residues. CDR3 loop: CASSHGGQSNQPQHF. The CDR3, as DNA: TGTGCCAGCAGCCACGGAGGACAGAGCAATCAGCCCCAGCATTTT.

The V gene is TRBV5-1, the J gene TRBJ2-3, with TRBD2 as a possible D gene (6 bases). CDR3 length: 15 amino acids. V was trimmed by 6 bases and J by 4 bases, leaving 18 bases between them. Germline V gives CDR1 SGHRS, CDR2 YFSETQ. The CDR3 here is CASMIGTLEADTQYF. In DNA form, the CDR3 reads TGCGCCAGCATGATAGGGACTTTAGAAGCAGATACGCAGTATTTT.